This T cell receptor beta chain is drawn from a study of a mutant IDH1 vaccine in newly diagnosed glioma. Whole-study context: Vaccination was launched 4-6 weeks after radiotherapy alone, or with temozolomide cycles.

Time point here: week 23, last vaccination. The vaccine gave 300 ug of a 20-mer mutant IDH1 peptide subcutaneously per dose. New WHO grade 3 or 4 astrocytomas that were IDH1-mutant and ATRX-lost had been found in donors. Germline values: CDR1 SGDLS, CDR2 YYNGEE. Trimming cost V 5 bases and J 4 bases; bases outside gene matches: 11. This CDR3 has 15 amino acids. Produced via immunoSEQ multiplex PCR; TCRdb's table is partial and in-frame only. Here the sample spans tens of thousands of clones, approximately 80% being singletons. With respect to this clone: The antigen is not known.

Sequencing was performed on PBMCs, taken from a glioma patient whose treatment included an IDH1 peptide vaccine. V usage is TRBV9 and J usage is TRBJ1-2, with 7 positions matching TRBD1. This clonotype was obtained from a man aged 18 to 30 with glioma. CDR3 region: CASRQGYGGIYGYTF. In DNA, the CDR3 is TGTGCCAGCAGACAGGGGTATGGGGGCATCTATGGCTACACCTTC. Filled out from reference TRBV9 and TRBJ1-2, the complete variable domain reads DSGVTQTPKHLITATGQRVTLRCSPRSGDLSVYWYQQSLDQGLQFLIQYYNGEERAKGNILERFSAQQFPDLHSELNLSSLELGDSALYFCASRQGYGGIYGYTFGSGTRLTVV.